This passage covers 24 T cell receptor beta chains from one sample sequenced in a study of blood T cell repertoires in COVID-19. Measured with immunoSEQ multiplex PCR; TCRdb has only the in-frame clones, and not every one. The sample holds approximately 450,000 clones, 87% seen once. Sequenced sample: PBMCs or T cells enriched from blood (not recorded which). These receptors were obtained from a woman aged 18-29 years with acute COVID-19.

The J gene is TRBJ2-7, the V gene TRBV7-8; 8 bases line up with TRBD1. This CDR3 is 15 amino acids long. V lost 3 bases, J lost 4 bases, and 8 bases stayed unmatched. Germline V CDR1 and CDR2: SGHVS, FQNEAQ. CDR3 region: CASSLDRAGRYEQYF. CDR3 nucleotide sequence: TGTGCCAGCAGCTTGGACAGGGCAGGGAGGTACGAGCAGTACTTC.

The chain combines TRBV4-1 with TRBJ1-6; 7 bases agree with TRBD1. The J segment lost 9 bases and the V segment lost 5 bases, leaving 10 bases of the junction unmatched. From germline, CDR1 is MGHRA and CDR2 YSYEKL. This CDR3 is built from 15 residues. This CDR3 reads CASSGAVAGGSPLHF. The CDR3 DNA reads as TGCGCCAGCAGCGGGGCTGTGGCAGGGGGTTCACCCCTCCACTTT.

In DNA form, the CDR3 reads TGTGCCAGCAGTTTAGGGGGCGGCTACACCTTC. This sequence encodes CASSLGGGYTF. The V and J genes are TRBV28 and TRBJ1-2, with D possibly being TRBD1 (6 bases). The CDR3 has 11 amino acids. V shed 2 bases and J shed 8 bases, with 6 bases lying between them. The germline gives CDR1 MDHEN, CDR2 SYDVKM.

The DNA of the CDR3 is TGCAGCGAAAGAACAGGACATGGCTACACCTTC. This encodes CSERTGHGYTF. This chain joins TRBV29-1 and TRBJ1-2, with TRBD1 as a possible D gene (5 bases). The CDR3 length is 11 residues. Per the germline V gene, CDR1 is SQVTM and CDR2 is ANQGSEA. V was clipped by 7 bases and J by 6 bases, with 12 bases between them.

This chain joins TRBV9 and TRBJ2-3; tentative D call: TRBD2 (6 bases). Trimming pared 4 bases from V and 4 bases from J, leaving 10 bases between. CDR3 length: 13 amino acids. Germline V gene data show CDR1 as SGDLS and CDR2 as YYNGEE. The CDR3 region has the DNA TGTGCCAGCAGCATACTAGCCTCAGATACGCAGTATTTT. This gives the protein CASSILASDTQYF. Using reference TRBV9 and TRBJ2-3 for the parts outside the CDR3, the full variable domain is DSGVTQTPKHLITATGQRVTLRCSPRSGDLSVYWYQQSLDQGLQFLIQYYNGEERAKGNILERFSAQQFPDLHSELNLSSLELGDSALYFCASSILASDTQYFGPGTRLTVL.

The chain uses TRBV4-1 and TRBJ2-5; D gene uncertain. Per germline, CDR1 MGHRA and CDR2 YSYEKL. The CDR3 is 16 residues long. V shed 4 bases and J shed 1 base, with 16 bases lying between them. The chain's CDR3 is CASSPNKNRIQETQYF. CDR3 DNA: TGCGCCAGCAGCCCGAACAAAAACAGAATCCAAGAGACCCAGTACTTC.

A single count supports this clone. This chain joins TRBV28 and TRBJ1-5, with TRBD1 as a possible D gene (5 bases). Germline assignment: CDR1 MDHEN and CDR2 SYDVKM. The CDR3 loop spans 17 amino acids. Trimming took off 6 bases at V and 5 bases at J, with 23 bases between the two ends. This CDR3 is CASRHRWSDGSYQPQHF. CDR3 coding DNA: TGTGCCAGCAGGCACAGGTGGAGCGACGGTTCCTATCAGCCCCAGCATTTT. The variable domain in full, completed from reference TRBV28 and TRBJ1-5, reads DVKVTQSSRYLVKRTGEKVFLECVQDMDHENMFWYRQDPGLGLRLIYFSYDVKMKEKGDIPEGYSVSREKKERFSLILESASTNQTSMYLCASRHRWSDGSYQPQHFGDGTRLSIL.

This chain uses TRBV5-1 with TRBJ2-3; TRBD1 matches at 8 bases. Germline V CDR1 and CDR2: SGHRS, YFSETQ. The ends lost 0 bases at V and 4 bases at J; junction bases unmatched: 7. CDR3 length: 16 amino acids. The CDR3 spells CASSLAGQGSADTQYF. The CDR3 DNA follows: TGCGCCAGCAGCTTGGCAGGACAGGGAAGCGCAGATACGCAGTATTTT.

This clone occurred a few times. The V call is TRBV18, the J call TRBJ2-2; D unresolved. From germline, CDR1 is KGHSH and CDR2 LQKENI. The length of the CDR3 is 12 residues. V dropped 2 bases and J dropped 7 bases, with 5 bases sitting between them. CDR3: CASSPGIGELFF. CDR3 coding DNA: TGTGCCAGCTCACCAGGCATCGGGGAGCTGTTTTTT.

The genes are TRBV10-3 and TRBJ2-3, with D maybe TRBD2 (6 bases). Trimming pared 9 bases from V and 3 bases from J, leaving 13 bases between. Germline-derived CDR1 and CDR2 are ENHRY and SYGVKD. This CDR3 region has 13 residues. CDR3 bases: TGTGCCATGGGCCAGGGAGGAACAGATACGCAGTATTTT. The encoded protein is CAMGQGGTDTQYF.

V usage is TRBV15 and J usage is TRBJ1-4, with 8 nucleotides matching TRBD1. Germline CDR1 and CDR2: LNHNV and YYDKDF (reference sequence). CDR3 length: 16 amino acids. V shed 2 bases and J 6 bases; nucleotides not matched to a gene: 8. The CDR3 protein is CATSRRTGQEDEKLFF. CDR3 DNA: TGTGCCACCAGCAGACGTACGGGACAGGAGGATGAAAAACTGTTTTTT.

The J gene is TRBJ2-7, the V gene TRBV7-9; D uncertain. Germline V gives CDR1 SEHNR, CDR2 FQNEAQ (reference sequence). The V gene lost 1 base and the J gene lost 3 bases, with 13 bases spanning the gap. CDR3 length: 15 amino acids. The CDR3 DNA follows: TGTGCCAGCAGCTTAGTCCGGAGTGGCGGCTACGAGCAGTACTTC. Encoded protein: CASSLVRSGGYEQYF. Full variable domain (outside the CDR3, taken from reference TRBV7-9 and TRBJ2-7): DTGVSQNPRHKITKRGQNVTFRCDPISEHNRLYWYRQTLGQGPEFLTYFQNEAQLEKSRLLSDRFSAERPKGSFSTLEIQRTEQGDSAMYLCASSLVRSGGYEQYFGPGTRLTVT.

This chain uses TRBV5-1 with TRBJ2-7, with TRBD1 identical over 8 bases. J was trimmed by 1 base and V by 4 bases; bases with no gene match: 7. The CDR3 is made up of 15 amino acids. Germline V gene data show CDR1 as SGHRS and CDR2 as YFSETQ. Written as DNA, the CDR3 is TGCGCCAGCAGCGCCGGGACAGGAGGGTCCTACGAGCAGTACTTC. This gives the protein CASSAGTGGSYEQYF. Drawing the rest from reference TRBV5-1 and TRBJ2-7, the complete variable domain is KAGVTQTPRYLIKTRGQQVTLSCSPISGHRSVSWYQQTPGQGLQFLFEYFSETQRNKGNFPGRFSGRQFSNSRSEMNVSTLELGDSALYLCASSAGTGGSYEQYFGPGTRLTVT.

The chain recombines TRBV10-3 with TRBJ1-1, with D tentatively TRBD1 (6 bases). V gave up 1 base and J gave up 13 bases, with 10 bases separating them. CDR1 is ENHRY and CDR2 is SYGVKD in the germline V gene. The CDR3 spans 11 residues. CDR3 in amino acids: CAISEWDKVFF. CDR3 sequence (DNA): TGTGCCATCAGTGAGTGGGACAAGGTTTTCTTT.

The rearrangement uses TRBV2 and TRBJ1-5; the D gene is possibly TRBD1 (6 bases). Germline lookup yields CDR1 SNHLY and CDR2 FYNNEI. V gave up 6 bases and J gave up 9 bases, with 12 bases separating them. The CDR3 extends over 12 amino acids. The CDR3 reads CASSQGIRPQHF. CDR3 coding DNA: TGTGCCAGCAGCCAGGGGATCCGGCCCCAGCATTTT.

The CDR3 DNA sequence: TGTGCCAGTAGTTTCGGGCGGGAGGTCTGGTATGAGCAGTTCTTC. Translated, it gives CASSFGREVWYEQFF. V and J are TRBV19 and TRBJ2-1; TRBD2 agrees at 8 bases. The length of the CDR3 is 15 residues. The V gene end was trimmed by 5 bases and the J gene end by 8 bases; junction bases not matched to a gene: 11. Germline V gives CDR1 LNHDA, CDR2 SQIVND (reference sequence).

This chain uses TRBV13 with TRBJ2-7, with D maybe TRBD2 (6 bases). The CDR3 contains 14 residues. Deletions cut 3 bases from V and 4 bases from J, with 13 bases between. Germline V CDR1 and CDR2: PRHDT, FYEKMQ (reference sequence). The CDR3 reads CASSLEGRFYEQYF. The CDR3 nucleotides read TGTGCCAGCAGCTTGGAGGGACGGTTTTACGAGCAGTACTTC.

The gene calls are TRBV10-2 and TRBJ1-5, with D possibly TRBD1 on 5 matching bases. The CDR3 contains 15 residues. The V gene lost 0 bases and the J gene lost 6 bases, with 12 bases spanning the gap. CDR1 and CDR2 from the germline V gene are WSHSY and SAAADI. The CDR3 nucleotides are TGCGCCAGCAGTGAGTCGAGGACATTGGGTCAGCCCCAGCATTTT. This sequence encodes CASSESRTLGQPQHF.

The rearrangement uses TRBV6-6 and TRBJ2-1; a weak D match, TRBD2 (7 bases). Germline V gives CDR1 MNHNY, CDR2 SVGAGI (reference sequence). With 2 bases removed from V and 10 bases from J, the gap between germline ends came to 18 bases. The CDR3 spans 15 residues. CDR3 DNA sequence: TGTGCCAGCAGTTACGAGGGATCAGGGAGGGGGGAGCAGTTCTTC. It encodes CASSYEGSGRGEQFF.

The chain couples TRBV30 to TRBJ2-3; the D gene is possibly TRBD1 (6 bases). V lost 3 bases and J 4 bases, leaving 14 bases between the germline ends. The CDR3 has 14 residues. Looked up from germline, CDR1 is GTSNPN and CDR2 is SVGIG (reference sequence). The CDR3 bases are TGTGCCTGGAGCGGAGGCACAGGGCCAGATACGCAGTATTTT. Protein: CAWSGGTGPDTQYF.

V and J are TRBV7-2 and TRBJ2-1; 8 bases align to TRBD2. The germline CDR1 and CDR2 sequences are SGHTA and FQGNSA. There are 18 residues in the CDR3. Trimming at V came to 5 bases and at J to 0 bases, leaving 12 bases not matched to a gene. The CDR3 loop reads CASSPVVVAGSSYNEQFF. For the CDR3, the DNA is TGTGCCAGCAGCCCAGTCGTGGTAGCGGGAAGCTCCTACAATGAGCAGTTCTTC. The whole variable domain, remainder taken from reference TRBV7-2 and TRBJ2-1, is GAGVSQSPSNKVTEKGKDVELRCDPISGHTALYWYRQSLGQGLEFLIYFQGNSAPDKSGLPSDRFSAERTGGSVSTLTIQRTQQEDSAVYLCASSPVVVAGSSYNEQFFGPGTRLTVL.

The rearrangement uses TRBV10-1 and TRBJ1-1; tentative D call: TRBD1 (6 bases). V was shortened by 8 bases and J by 5 bases, with 24 bases between the two germline ends. The CDR3 extends over 16 amino acids. Germline V gene lookup returns CDR1 WNHNN and CDR2 SYGVQD (reference sequence). CDR3 sequence reads: CASGNARDTIGTEAFF. The CDR3 DNA reads TGCGCCAGCGGAAATGCCCGGGACACCATTGGAACTGAAGCTTTCTTT.

The chain uses TRBV19 and TRBJ2-1, with D tentatively TRBD2 (5 bases). Between the trimmed V and J ends, which lost 0 bases and 2 bases, there was a span of 11 bases. The CDR3 is made up of 16 amino acids. Germline values: CDR1 LNHDA, CDR2 SQIVND (reference sequence). In nucleotides, the CDR3 is TGTGCCAGTAGTATAGATTCCCGGACTCCCTACAATGAGCAGTTCTTC. Its protein product is CASSIDSRTPYNEQFF. Combining the CDR3 with reference TRBV19 and TRBJ2-1 gives the whole variable domain DGGITQSPKYLFRKEGQNVTLSCEQNLNHDAMYWYRQDPGQGLRLIYYSQIVNDFQKGDIAEGYSVSREKKESFPLTVTSAQKNPTAFYLCASSIDSRTPYNEQFFGPGTRLTVL.

The CDR3: CASKAEGIFTEAFF. The CDR3 DNA sequence: TGTGCCAGCAAAGCGGAAGGGATATTCACTGAAGCTTTCTTT. The V call is TRBV2, the J call TRBJ1-1; no definite D call. The CDR3 has 14 residues. The V gene lost 7 bases and the J gene lost 4 bases, with 16 bases spanning the gap. Germline V gives CDR1 SNHLY, CDR2 FYNNEI.